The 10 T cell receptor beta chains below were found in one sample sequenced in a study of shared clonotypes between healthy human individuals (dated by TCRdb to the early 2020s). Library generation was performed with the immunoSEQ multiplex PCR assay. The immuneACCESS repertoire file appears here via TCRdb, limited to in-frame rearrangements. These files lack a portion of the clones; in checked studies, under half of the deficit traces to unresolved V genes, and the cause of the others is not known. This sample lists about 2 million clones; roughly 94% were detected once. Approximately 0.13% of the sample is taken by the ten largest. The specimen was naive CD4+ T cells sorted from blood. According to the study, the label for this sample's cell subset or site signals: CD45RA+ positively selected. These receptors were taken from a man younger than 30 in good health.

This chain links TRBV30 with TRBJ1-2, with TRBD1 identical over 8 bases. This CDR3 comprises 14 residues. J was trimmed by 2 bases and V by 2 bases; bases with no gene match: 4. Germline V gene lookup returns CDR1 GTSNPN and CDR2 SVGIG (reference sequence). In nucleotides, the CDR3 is TGTGCCTGGAGTCGACAGGGGTCCAACTATGGCTACACCTTC. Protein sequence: CAWSRQGSNYGYTF.

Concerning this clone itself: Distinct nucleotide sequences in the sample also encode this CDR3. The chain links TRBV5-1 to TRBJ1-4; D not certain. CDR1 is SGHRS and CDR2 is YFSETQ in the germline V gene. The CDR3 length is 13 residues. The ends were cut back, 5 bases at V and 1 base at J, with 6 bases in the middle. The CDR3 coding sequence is TGCGCCAGCAGTCGGGGAACTAATGAAAAACTGTTTTTT. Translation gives CASSRGTNEKLFF. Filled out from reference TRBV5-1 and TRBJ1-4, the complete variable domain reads KAGVTQTPRYLIKTRGQQVTLSCSPISGHRSVSWYQQTPGQGLQFLFEYFSETQRNKGNFPGRFSGRQFSNSRSEMNVSTLELGDSALYLCASSRGTNEKLFFGSGTQLSVL.

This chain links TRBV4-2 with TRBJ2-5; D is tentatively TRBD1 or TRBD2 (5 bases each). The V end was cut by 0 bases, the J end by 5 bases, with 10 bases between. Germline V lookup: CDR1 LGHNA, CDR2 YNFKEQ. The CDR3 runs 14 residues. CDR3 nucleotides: TGTGCCAGCAGCCAAGAAGGGGACGCGGAGACCCAGTACTTC. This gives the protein CASSQEGDAETQYF.

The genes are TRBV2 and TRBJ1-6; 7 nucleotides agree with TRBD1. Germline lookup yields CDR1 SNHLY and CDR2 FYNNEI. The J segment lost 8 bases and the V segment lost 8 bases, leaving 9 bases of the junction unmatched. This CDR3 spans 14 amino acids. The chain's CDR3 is CASVGQAGYSPLHF. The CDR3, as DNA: TGTGCCAGCGTCGGACAGGCGGGGTATTCACCCCTCCACTTT.

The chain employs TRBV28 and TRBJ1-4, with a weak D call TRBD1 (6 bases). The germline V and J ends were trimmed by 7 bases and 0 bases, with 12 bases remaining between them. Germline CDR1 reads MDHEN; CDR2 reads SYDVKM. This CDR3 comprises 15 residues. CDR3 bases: TGTGCCAGCACAGGGGCCGGGGCAACTAATGAAAAACTGTTTTTT. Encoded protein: CASTGAGATNEKLFF.

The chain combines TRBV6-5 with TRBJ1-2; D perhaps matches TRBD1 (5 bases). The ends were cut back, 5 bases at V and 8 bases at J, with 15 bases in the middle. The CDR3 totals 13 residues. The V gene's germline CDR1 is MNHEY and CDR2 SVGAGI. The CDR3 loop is CASSGGTRGGYTF. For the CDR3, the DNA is TGTGCCAGCAGTGGCGGGACCCGGGGAGGCTACACCTTC.

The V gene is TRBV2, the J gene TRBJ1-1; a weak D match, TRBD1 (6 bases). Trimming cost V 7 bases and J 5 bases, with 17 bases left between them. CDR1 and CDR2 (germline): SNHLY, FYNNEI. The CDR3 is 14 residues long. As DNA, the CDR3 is TGTGCCAGCACCAACGGGGGGCGGCAGACTGAAGCTTTCTTT. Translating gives CASTNGGRQTEAFF.

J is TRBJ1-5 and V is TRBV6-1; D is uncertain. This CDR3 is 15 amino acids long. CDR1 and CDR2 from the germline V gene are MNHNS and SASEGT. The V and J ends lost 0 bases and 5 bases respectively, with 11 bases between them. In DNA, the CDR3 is TGTGCCAGCAGTGAAGCTCCGGGGAATCATCAGCCCCAGCATTTT. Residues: CASSEAPGNHQPQHF.

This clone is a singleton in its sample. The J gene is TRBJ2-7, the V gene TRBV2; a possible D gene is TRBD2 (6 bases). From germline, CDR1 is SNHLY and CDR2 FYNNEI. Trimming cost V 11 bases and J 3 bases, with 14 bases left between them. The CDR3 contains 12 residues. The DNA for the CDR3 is TGTGCCGTTCGTCAGGAGGGCTACGAGCAGTACTTC. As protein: CAVRQEGYEQYF.

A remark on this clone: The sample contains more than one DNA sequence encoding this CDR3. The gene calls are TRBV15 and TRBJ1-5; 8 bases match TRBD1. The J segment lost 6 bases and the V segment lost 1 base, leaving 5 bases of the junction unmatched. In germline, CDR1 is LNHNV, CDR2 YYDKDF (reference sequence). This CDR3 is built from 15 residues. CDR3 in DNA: TGTGCCACCAGCAGAGGGCAGGGGGCAGGTCAGCCCCAGCATTTT. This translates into CATSRGQGAGQPQHF.